This T cell receptor (beta chain) was profiled in a study of vaccination effects on CD4 cells after COVID-19. On the study more broadly: Antigen-specific CD4+ T cells were first expanded with viral peptide pools by the ViraFEST assay and only then sequenced. All study participants received two doses of BNT162b2 or mRNA-1273 vaccine.

This CDR3 comprises 12 residues. Trimming took 5 bases from V and 8 from J; bases not matched to a gene: 5. Profiling relied on immunoSEQ multiplex PCR, and the TCRdb table lists in-frame clones only, not all of them. This sample has fewer than 40,000 clones, with 55% to 80% found just once. Overall study findings and caveats: Only a few convalescent patients and no early post-infection timepoints featured in the study. Late after vaccination, infection- and vaccine-induced clones showed marked clonal contraction.

Subsequent to a culture period of about ten days, CD4+ T cells were isolated. In the case of this clone: Its antigen is not known.

This TCR derives from a human donor who received a COVID-19 vaccine. V gene TRBV12-3 or TRBV12-4 combines with J gene TRBJ1-2; 7 nucleotides line up with TRBD1. The material sequenced was CD4+ T cells from PBMCs cultured without peptide, taken before COVID-19 vaccination. CDR3 amino acids: CASSLQGGGYTF. The DNA of the CDR3 is TGTGCCAGCAGTCTCCAGGGGGGGGGCTACACCTTC.